This T cell receptor (beta chain) was identified in a study of OX40 agonist ivuxolimab in advanced cancers. Across the whole study: The patients received agonistic anti-OX40 (CD134) antibody ivuxolimab.

TCRdb keeps only in-frame clones here, not all; method: immunoSEQ multiplex PCR. The data contain 45,000 to 55,000 clones, around 86% of them singletons. Germline values: CDR1 MNHEY, CDR2 SMNVEV (reference sequence). V lost 3 bases, J lost 1 base, and 8 bases stayed unmatched. The CDR3 runs to 16 residues. V usage is TRBV27 and J usage is TRBJ2-7; 8 nucleotides agree with TRBD2. The input for sequencing was CD4+ or CD8+ T cells sorted from blood, taken in a trial of the OX40 agonist ivuxolimab. This clonotype originated in an adult with an advanced solid tumor such as melanoma, head and neck, liver or kidney cancer. Here the CDR3 reads CASSLVAGHQSYEQYF. The DNA for the CDR3 is TGTGCCAGCAGTTTGGTAGCGGGGCACCAATCCTACGAGCAGTACTTC.